This T cell receptor beta chain was retrieved from a study of shared clonotypes between healthy human individuals. Whole-study results and caveats: There were few donors, and this limited the genetic and exposure-history diversity represented. Several donors shared about 4.8% of their naive CD4 clonotypes.

V was pared by 1 base and J by 5 bases, with 10 bases of the junction left unmatched. CDR1 SGHDT and CDR2 YYEEEE come from the germline V gene. This CDR3 is built from 17 residues. This clone has a count of ten or more. Its antigen is still unknown. Original methodology: ImmunoSEQ output held junction-only sequences without quality scores, so filtering differed. Data came from immunoSEQ multiplex PCR; TCRdb stores just in-frame clones and leaves some out. That table gives V, J and clone size, and the DNA gave D and trimming. This sample yields roughly 120,000 clones, of which about 67% are seen a single time; around 24% belongs to the top ten.

Sequencing was carried out using memory CD8+ T cells sorted from blood. Subset here: CD45RO+ cells pooled with CCR7-negative TemRA cells. V usage is TRBV5-6 and J usage is TRBJ2-2; 8 bases line up with TRBD2. The sequence was collected from a woman aged 25 to 39 in good health. CDR3 DNA sequence: TGTGCCAGCAGCTTGTTCGGTGGTAGCGGGATAACCGGGGAGCTGTTTTTT. It specifies CASSLFGGSGITGELFF.